Below, 29 T cell receptor beta chains from the same sample are listed, as sequenced in a study of cytomegalovirus exposure and HLA in healthy donors. PCR was performed using 60 Vbeta and 13 Jbeta primers. Assay: immunoSEQ multiplex PCR; the TCRdb copy retains only in-frame clones and omits some. The sample lists 130,000 to 150,000 clones; 76% were seen once. Sequencing was performed on PBMCs. The receptor set was obtained from a man between 18 and 29 years old in good health and CMV-seronegative.

The chain has TRBV6-5 and TRBJ1-1; TRBD1 matches 9 bases. Trimming took 7 bases from V and 5 from J; bases not matched to a gene: 2. Germline V CDR1 and CDR2: MNHEY, SVGAGI. This CDR3 region has 12 residues. The CDR3 here is CASTDRGTEAFF. The DNA of the CDR3 is TGTGCCAGCACCGACAGGGGGACTGAAGCTTTCTTT.

J is TRBJ2-7 and V is TRBV11-3; the match to TRBD2 covers 9 bases. The CDR3 covers 16 residues. The J segment lost 3 bases and the V segment lost 2 bases, leaving 8 bases of the junction unmatched. Per the germline V gene, CDR1 is SGHNT and CDR2 is YENEEA. CDR3 DNA sequence: TGTGCCAGCAGCTTATTAGCGTCTAGCGGGGTCTACGAGCAGTACTTC. Its translation is CASSLLASSGVYEQYF.

The rearrangement links TRBV15 to TRBJ2-3; a possible D gene is TRBD2 (6 bases). With 0 bases removed from V and 6 bases from J, the gap between germline ends came to 16 bases. The germline V gene encodes CDR1 LNHNV and CDR2 YYDKDF (reference sequence). This CDR3 comprises 16 residues. In DNA form, the CDR3 reads TGTGCCACCAGCAGAGATTCAGCGGGCCCCCGGGATACGCAGTATTTT. Its translation is CATSRDSAGPRDTQYF.

The chain combines TRBV5-1 with TRBJ2-5; 13 bases match TRBD2. The CDR3 length is 16 residues. CDR1 is SGHRS, CDR2 YFSETQ, per germline. Trimming took 0 bases from V and 5 from J; bases not matched to a gene: 4. In DNA form, the CDR3 reads TGCGCCAGCAGCTTGGAACTAGCGGGGGGGATGGAGACCCAGTACTTC. Its translation: CASSLELAGGMETQYF.

The chain combines TRBV5-1 with TRBJ2-7; D possibly corresponds to TRBD1 (6 bases). V lost 1 base to trimming and J lost 4 bases, with 9 bases between them. The CDR3 has 13 residues. From germline, CDR1 is SGHRS and CDR2 YFSETQ. The CDR3 is CASSLSQGYEQYF. DNA of the CDR3: TGCGCCAGCAGCTTGAGCCAGGGGTACGAGCAGTACTTC. Full variable domain (missing parts from reference TRBV5-1 and TRBJ2-7): KAGVTQTPRYLIKTRGQQVTLSCSPISGHRSVSWYQQTPGQGLQFLFEYFSETQRNKGNFPGRFSGRQFSNSRSEMNVSTLELGDSALYLCASSLSQGYEQYFGPGTRLTVT.

The chain carries TRBV6-5 and TRBJ1-5, with 10 bases matching TRBD1. CDR3 length: 15 residues. Germline trimming cut 2 bases from V and 5 bases from J; bases unmatched to any gene: 3. Germline lookup yields CDR1 MNHEY and CDR2 SVGAGI. Here the CDR3 reads CASSYLGTGDQPQHF. Written as DNA, the CDR3 is TGTGCCAGCAGTTACCTTGGGACAGGGGATCAGCCCCAGCATTTT.

The chain combines TRBV19 with TRBJ1-5; TRBD1 matches 7 bases. V lost 7 bases and J lost 0; bases outside the gene matches: 18. CDR1 and CDR2 from the germline V gene are LNHDA and SQIVND (reference sequence). The CDR3 is 19 residues long. For the CDR3, the DNA is TGTGCCAGTAAAGGGATAATCGGGACAGCGACATATAGCAATCAGCCCCAGCATTTT. Amino acids: CASKGIIGTATYSNQPQHF.

The chain links TRBV7-9 to TRBJ2-7; D is uncertain. Germline CDR1 and CDR2: SEHNR and FQNEAQ (reference sequence). The CDR3 length is 11 residues. V dropped 5 bases and J dropped 7 bases, with 9 bases sitting between them. CDR3 coding DNA: TGTGCCAGCAGCGCTATATGGGAGCAGTACTTC. Translation: CASSAIWEQYF. The whole variable domain, filled in from reference TRBV7-9 and TRBJ2-7, reads DTGVSQNPRHKITKRGQNVTFRCDPISEHNRLYWYRQTLGQGPEFLTYFQNEAQLEKSRLLSDRFSAERPKGSFSTLEIQRTEQGDSAMYLCASSAIWEQYFGPGTRLTVT.

The V call is TRBV10-1, the J call TRBJ2-7; 7 positions match TRBD2. After removal of 3 bases from V and 1 base from J, the junction contained 6 bases not matched to a gene. CDR3 length equals 15 residues. Per germline, CDR1 WNHNN and CDR2 SYGVQD (reference sequence). The CDR3 here is CASSESSGPSYEQYF. The CDR3, as DNA: TGCGCCAGCAGTGAATCTAGCGGTCCTTCCTACGAGCAGTACTTC.

CDR3 sequence reads: CASSLSVAGELFF. The CDR3 DNA reads as TGTGCCAGCAGCTTATCGGTGGCCGGGGAGCTGTTTTTT. The rearrangement joins TRBV7-7 to TRBJ2-2; D is undetermined. The CDR3 totals 13 residues. V lost 2 bases, J lost 6 bases, and 7 bases lay in between. CDR1 and CDR2 (germline): SSHAT, FNYEAQ (reference sequence).

This chain joins TRBV5-1 and TRBJ2-7, with a possible D match to TRBD2 (5 bases). Germline CDR1 is SGHRS and CDR2 is YFSETQ. The V end lost 7 bases, the J end lost 2 bases, and 13 bases lay between the germline ends. This CDR3 spans 13 amino acids. The CDR3 coding sequence is TGCGCCAGCCGCGGGTCGGCCACCTACGAGCAGTACTTC. It encodes CASRGSATYEQYF.

This clone has just a few counts. This chain uses TRBV4-1 with TRBJ1-3; possibly TRBD1 for D (5 bases). Germline V gene sequence: CDR1 MGHRA, CDR2 YSYEKL. The CDR3 is 17 residues long. V lost 0 bases and J 1 base, leaving 13 bases between the germline ends. This chain's CDR3 is CASSQEGGRFSGNTIYF. The CDR3 DNA is TGCGCCAGCAGCCAAGAGGGGGGTAGATTTTCTGGAAACACCATATATTTT.

This rearrangement joins TRBV18 to TRBJ1-1; maybe TRBD1 (5 bases). Per the germline V gene, CDR1 is KGHSH and CDR2 is LQKENI. The ends were cut back, 5 bases at V and 4 bases at J, with 8 bases in the middle. This CDR3 is built from 12 residues. In nucleotides, the CDR3 is TGTGCCAGCTCAGACGACAGCACTGAAGCTTTCTTT. It specifies CASSDDSTEAFF.

This clone was observed a single time. The chain couples TRBV5-4 to TRBJ1-2; 7 bases line up with TRBD1. J was trimmed by 4 bases and V by 0 bases; bases with no gene match: 9. Germline V CDR1 and CDR2: SGHNT, YYREEE (reference sequence). CDR3 length equals 16 residues. The DNA for the CDR3 is TGTGCCAGCAGCTTGGATGCAGGGGGAAGTGGCTATGGCTACACCTTC. It codes for CASSLDAGGSGYGYTF.

This rearrangement joins TRBV6-5 to TRBJ1-6; TRBD1 might be the D (6 bases). V dropped 4 bases and J dropped 7 bases, with 17 bases sitting between them. In germline, CDR1 is MNHEY, CDR2 SVGAGI. The CDR3 covers 16 residues. Here the CDR3 reads CASSSERGGENSPLHF. CDR3 sequence (DNA): TGTGCCAGCAGTTCTGAAAGGGGGGGAGAGAATTCACCCCTCCACTTT.

The gene calls are TRBV28 and TRBJ1-1; D is possibly TRBD1 (5 bases). Germline-derived CDR1 and CDR2 are MDHEN and SYDVKM. This CDR3 has 14 amino acids. The V end lost 2 bases, the J end lost 1 base, and 8 bases lay between the germline ends. The CDR3 DNA reads TGTGCCAGCAGTTTAGCGGGGGAGAACACTGAAGCTTTCTTT. This gives the protein CASSLAGENTEAFF. Using reference TRBV28 and TRBJ1-1 for the parts outside the CDR3, the full variable domain is DVKVTQSSRYLVKRTGEKVFLECVQDMDHENMFWYRQDPGLGLRLIYFSYDVKMKEKGDIPEGYSVSREKKERFSLILESASTNQTSMYLCASSLAGENTEAFFGQGTRLTVV.

This clone occurred a few times. The J gene is TRBJ2-2, the V gene TRBV10-1; the D gene is possibly TRBD1 (6 bases). Germline assignment: CDR1 WNHNN and CDR2 SYGVQD (reference sequence). The CDR3 consists of 14 residues. V lost 0 bases and J lost 5, with 7 bases in between. CDR3 sequence reads: CASSESQGTGELFF. CDR3 bases: TGCGCCAGCAGTGAGTCACAGGGAACCGGGGAGCTGTTTTTT.

This clone was found once. Other nucleotide sequences in the sample specify the same CDR3. The genes are TRBV7-9 and TRBJ1-4; 8 bases align to TRBD1. The CDR3 runs 15 residues. Trimming took 4 bases from V and 3 from J; bases not matched to a gene: 4. In germline, CDR1 is SEHNR, CDR2 FQNEAQ (reference sequence). CDR3 residues: CASSSTGGANEKLFF. The CDR3 DNA is TGTGCCAGCAGCTCTACAGGGGGAGCTAATGAAAAACTGTTTTTT.

V usage is TRBV5-1 and J usage is TRBJ1-1, with D tentatively TRBD1 (6 bases). V lost 2 bases to trimming and J lost 1 base, with 9 bases between them. Germline lookup yields CDR1 SGHRS and CDR2 YFSETQ. This CDR3 comprises 14 residues. The CDR3 loop is CASSLGQRNTEAFF. CDR3 sequence (DNA): TGCGCCAGCAGCTTAGGACAGCGGAACACTGAAGCTTTCTTT.

This clone was counted between two and nine times. J is TRBJ2-7 and V is TRBV5-4; 9 bases fit TRBD1. V shed 3 bases, J shed 6 bases, and the junction held 10 bases outside the gene matches. The CDR3 runs to 15 residues. Germline assignment: CDR1 SGHNT and CDR2 YYREEE (reference sequence). This chain's CDR3 is CASSWGQGGGREQYF. DNA for the CDR3: TGTGCCAGCAGCTGGGGACAGGGAGGGGGTCGCGAGCAGTACTTC.

The CDR3 sequence is CAWKRGRTTYEQYF. For the CDR3, the DNA is TGTGCCTGGAAGAGGGGCAGGACTACCTACGAGCAGTACTTC. The V and J genes are TRBV30 and TRBJ2-5; the D gene is possibly TRBD2 (6 bases). Matching the DNA end better, TRBJ2-7 makes the J call doubtful. Germline V gene lookup returns CDR1 GTSNPN and CDR2 SVGIG (reference sequence). The CDR3 consists of 14 residues.

This sequence joins TRBV18 and TRBJ2-7; 9 bases match TRBD2. The J segment lost 2 bases and the V segment lost 0 bases, leaving 2 bases of the junction unmatched. Germline V gene lookup returns CDR1 KGHSH and CDR2 LQKENI. There are 15 residues in the CDR3. The CDR3 DNA reads TGTGCCAGCTCACCACCGGGCGGGAGGGCCTACGAGCAGTACTTC. Translated, it gives CASSPPGGRAYEQYF.

V usage is TRBV20-1 and J usage is TRBJ2-1; no firm D call. The CDR3 is 11 residues long. Germline values: CDR1 DFQATT, CDR2 SNEGSKA (reference sequence). V lost 3 bases and J lost 10, with 10 bases in between. CDR3 residues: CSASNRQEQFF. CDR3 DNA: TGCAGTGCTAGTAACCGCCAGGAGCAGTTCTTC.

This rearrangement joins TRBV30 to TRBJ1-2; D unclear. The CDR3 is 12 amino acids. V was trimmed by 2 bases and J by 1 base, leaving 5 bases between them. In germline, CDR1 is GTSNPN, CDR2 SVGIG (reference sequence). The CDR3 loop reads CAWSPGNYGYTF. CDR3 nucleotides: TGTGCCTGGAGTCCGGGTAACTATGGCTACACCTTC.

The chain is built from TRBV2 and TRBJ1-4, with D possibly being TRBD1 (5 bases). The V and J ends lost 7 bases and 2 bases respectively, with 11 bases between them. Germline-derived CDR1 and CDR2 are SNHLY and FYNNEI. This CDR3 comprises 14 residues. The CDR3 coding sequence is TGTGCCAGCACGACAGCGACTACTAATGAAAAACTGTTTTTT. Translated: CASTTATTNEKLFF.

This sequence joins TRBV27 and TRBJ1-2, with 11 bases matching TRBD1. The CDR3 has 15 residues. The V segment lost 2 bases and the J segment 3 bases; nucleotides outside the gene matches: 2. Germline V gene sequence: CDR1 MNHEY, CDR2 SMNVEV (reference sequence). CDR3 loop: CASSLGTGGHYGYTF. The CDR3 DNA reads as TGTGCCAGCAGTTTAGGGACAGGGGGACACTATGGCTACACCTTC.

The gene calls are TRBV5-8 and TRBJ2-1, with TRBD2 identical over 10 bases. V shed 0 bases and J 8 bases; nucleotides not matched to a gene: 11. The CDR3 has 17 amino acids. Germline lookup yields CDR1 SGHTS and CDR2 YDEGEE. As DNA, the CDR3 is TGTGCCAGCAGCTTGGCCTTAGCTAGCGGGAGATATGATGAGCAGTTCTTC. Its protein product is CASSLALASGRYDEQFF.

The rearrangement links TRBV2 to TRBJ2-7, with 7 bases fitting TRBD1. Looked up from germline, CDR1 is SNHLY and CDR2 is FYNNEI. V lost 5 bases, J lost 5 bases, and 6 bases stayed unmatched. The CDR3 is 13 amino acids. The CDR3 region is CASSYRQGDEQYF. The CDR3 DNA reads as TGTGCCAGCAGTTATCGACAGGGTGACGAGCAGTACTTC.

The sample holds a few counts of this clone. The chain employs TRBV7-2 and TRBJ2-1, with TRBD2 matching 8 bases. The J segment lost 7 bases and the V segment lost 2 bases, leaving 13 bases of the junction unmatched. In germline, CDR1 is SGHTA, CDR2 FQGNSA. CDR3 length: 17 residues. This CDR3 reads CASSLSEAGVRLNEQFF. In DNA form, the CDR3 reads TGTGCCAGCAGCTTAAGCGAAGCGGGAGTTCGCCTGAATGAGCAGTTCTTC. The variable domain in full, completed from reference TRBV7-2 and TRBJ2-1, reads GAGVSQSPSNKVTEKGKDVELRCDPISGHTALYWYRQSLGQGLEFLIYFQGNSAPDKSGLPSDRFSAERTGGSVSTLTIQRTQQEDSAVYLCASSLSEAGVRLNEQFFGPGTRLTVL.